One sample yielded the 24 T cell receptor beta chains listed below, sequenced in a study of cytomegalovirus exposure and HLA in healthy donors. It was with 60 Vbeta and 13 Jbeta primers that the PCR ran. The data were produced by immunoSEQ multiplex PCR, yet TCRdb's version contains in-frame clones alone and is incomplete. This sample has more than 95,000 clones, with 50% to 70% found just once. The specimen sequenced was PBMCs. These receptors all stem from a woman aged 40 to 50 in good health and CMV-seropositive.

The chain carries TRBV11-2 and TRBJ2-7; 10 bases map to TRBD1. The germline V gene has CDR1 SGHAT and CDR2 FQNNGV. V dropped 3 bases and J dropped 6; count of bases not matched to a gene: 14. This CDR3 region has 17 residues. The CDR3 DNA is TGTGCCAGCAGCTTTAGGGGAGGTCGGACAGGGGGTATCGAGCAGTACTTC. Residues: CASSFRGGRTGGIEQYF.

J is TRBJ2-3 and V is TRBV2; D uncertain. With 4 bases removed from V and 1 base from J, the gap between germline ends came to 9 bases. Germline V CDR1 and CDR2: SNHLY, FYNNEI. The CDR3 has 14 residues. Here the CDR3 reads CASSATVGTDTQYF. The CDR3 DNA follows: TGTGCCAGCAGTGCTACAGTTGGCACAGATACGCAGTATTTT.

This chain connects TRBV6-4 to TRBJ1-2; D unclear. The CDR3 totals 15 residues. Trimming cost V 2 bases and J 5 bases, with 15 bases left between them. CDR1 is MRHNA, CDR2 SNTAGT, per germline. CDR3 sequence (DNA): TGTGCCAGCAGTGACAACCCGGGTCAGATGTATGGCTACACCTTC. Its protein product is CASSDNPGQMYGYTF.

V usage is TRBV6-5 and J usage is TRBJ1-2, with 7 bases identical to TRBD1. V was pared by 2 bases and J by 4 bases, with 1 base of the junction left unmatched. The CDR3 sequence is 13 residues long. Germline CDR1 reads MNHEY; CDR2 reads SVGAGI. The CDR3 is CASSYRGPYGYTF. CDR3 sequence (DNA): TGTGCCAGCAGTTACAGGGGGCCCTATGGCTACACCTTC.

The V call is TRBV30, the J call TRBJ1-1; no reliable D call. V lost 3 bases and J lost 4, with 9 bases in between. The CDR3 covers 12 residues. In germline, CDR1 is GTSNPN, CDR2 SVGIG (reference sequence). The CDR3 reads CAWSGFSTEAFF. The CDR3 DNA is TGTGCCTGGAGCGGGTTTAGCACTGAAGCTTTCTTT.

V and J are TRBV18 and TRBJ1-2; 8 bases fit TRBD1. This CDR3 is 17 amino acids long. Germline CDR1 KGHSH, CDR2 LQKENI. The ends lost 3 bases at V and 2 bases at J; junction bases unmatched: 11. The CDR3 loop reads CASSPSFGQGTNYGYTF. The DNA of the CDR3 is TGTGCCAGCTCACCCTCCTTCGGACAGGGTACAAACTATGGCTACACCTTC.

For the CDR3, the DNA is TGTGCCAGCAGGGGTCCTAGGACTAGCACAGATACGCAGTATTTT. The encoded protein is CASRGPRTSTDTQYF. The gene calls are TRBV7-9 and TRBJ2-3, with D possibly being TRBD2 (5 bases). This CDR3 spans 15 amino acids. CDR1 is SEHNR and CDR2 is FQNEAQ in the germline V gene (reference sequence). Trimming removed 6 bases from V and 0 bases from J, with 13 bases in between.

This clone has a handful of counts. V usage is TRBV29-1 and J usage is TRBJ2-1, with 7 bases lining up with TRBD2. The V gene end was trimmed by 7 bases and the J gene end by 15 bases; junction bases not matched to a gene: 15. This CDR3 spans 12 amino acids. Germline CDR1 reads SQVTM; CDR2 reads ANQGSEA. CDR3 region: CSAWSSSGGLFF. The DNA for the CDR3 is TGCAGCGCCTGGTCTTCTTCGGGGGGACTGTTCTTC.

There are a few counts of this clone. The chain joins TRBV5-6 to TRBJ2-5; TRBD1 aligns across 9 bases. Germline CDR1 SGHDT, CDR2 YYEEEE. This CDR3 spans 17 amino acids. After removal of 1 base from V and 5 bases from J, the junction contained 12 bases not matched to a gene. In DNA, the CDR3 is TGTGCCAGCAGCTTGTCCCGGGACAGGGTATTTGAGGAGACCCAGTACTTC. It specifies CASSLSRDRVFEETQYF.

The chain has TRBV29-1 and TRBJ1-2, with TRBD1 as a possible D gene (6 bases). The V gene lost 4 bases and the J gene lost 6 bases, with 18 bases spanning the gap. There are 14 residues in the CDR3. Germline V gene sequence: CDR1 SQVTM, CDR2 ANQGSEA. This CDR3 reads CSVAWDTDWDGYTF. DNA of the CDR3: TGCAGCGTTGCCTGGGACACCGACTGGGATGGCTACACCTTC.

The rearrangement uses TRBV11-3 and TRBJ2-2, with D possibly TRBD2 on 6 matching bases. The CDR3 contains 18 residues. Germline CDR1 reads SGHNT; CDR2 reads YENEEA. With 5 bases removed from V and 0 bases from J, the gap between germline ends came to 19 bases. CDR3 residues: CASSLGGMGVPNTGELFF. DNA for the CDR3: TGTGCCAGCAGCCTAGGCGGGATGGGAGTACCGAACACCGGGGAGCTGTTTTTT.

The rearrangement uses TRBV5-6 and TRBJ1-2; possibly TRBD1 for D (5 bases). Per the germline V gene, CDR1 is SGHDT and CDR2 is YYEEEE. The V gene lost 4 bases and the J gene lost 0 bases, with 22 bases spanning the gap. The length of the CDR3 is 18 residues. CDR3 amino acids: CASSHWGGNTLANYGYTF. The CDR3 DNA reads as TGTGCCAGCAGCCATTGGGGGGGGAACACGTTAGCTAACTATGGCTACACCTTC.

This clone has a single count. V gene TRBV5-4 combines with J gene TRBJ1-2; TRBD1 might be the D (6 bases). This CDR3 region has 14 residues. Per the germline V gene, CDR1 is SGHNT and CDR2 is YYREEE (reference sequence). V was trimmed by 0 bases and J by 1 base, leaving 7 bases between them. The CDR3 DNA follows: TGTGCCAGCAGCTTGGGCAGGGGTAACTATGGCTACACCTTC. Its protein is CASSLGRGNYGYTF. The full variable domain, in which reference TRBV5-4 and TRBJ1-2 provide the parts outside the CDR3, is ETGVTQSPTHLIKTRGQQVTLRCSSQSGHNTVSWYQQALGQGPQFIFQYYREEENGRGNFPPRFSGLQFPNYSSELNVNALELDDSALYLCASSLGRGNYGYTFGSGTRLTVV.

The V and J genes are TRBV5-4 and TRBJ1-2; the D gene is possibly TRBD1 (5 bases). The CDR3 loop spans 15 amino acids. V was clipped by 4 bases and J by 6 bases, with 19 bases between them. CDR1 and CDR2 (germline): SGHNT, YYREEE (reference sequence). CDR3 bases: TGTGCCAGCAGCCCAGGAATCTCAGGGTATAATGGCTACACCTTC. This sequence encodes CASSPGISGYNGYTF.

V gene TRBV29-1 combines with J gene TRBJ2-1, with 10 bases lining up with TRBD2. Germline assignment: CDR1 SQVTM and CDR2 ANQGSEA. The CDR3 totals 13 residues. V dropped 5 bases and J dropped 7; count of bases not matched to a gene: 5. This CDR3 reads CSVTSGKRNEQFF. The CDR3 region has the DNA TGCAGCGTTACTAGCGGGAAGCGGAATGAGCAGTTCTTC.

The V and J genes are TRBV19 and TRBJ2-1, with D perhaps TRBD2 (6 bases). The CDR3 loop spans 15 amino acids. V was shortened by 1 base and J by 2 bases, with 9 bases between the two germline ends. CDR1 LNHDA and CDR2 SQIVND come from the germline V gene (reference sequence). The CDR3 sequence: CASSIAGVPYNEQFF. The CDR3 nucleotides are TGTGCCAGTAGTATAGCGGGAGTACCCTACAATGAGCAGTTCTTC.

The J gene is TRBJ1-2, the V gene TRBV4-1; TRBD1 aligns across 7 bases. The junction had 15 bases not matched to a gene; V was cut back by 3 bases and J by 11 bases. This CDR3 spans 15 amino acids. Per the germline V gene, CDR1 is MGHRA and CDR2 is YSYEKL. CDR3 sequence reads: CASSQYDTSGQQYTF. The CDR3 DNA follows: TGCGCCAGCAGCCAGTATGATACATCGGGACAGCAGTACACCTTC.

In this sample, this clone turned up a few times. The chain joins TRBV6-1 to TRBJ2-1, with TRBD2 identical over 8 bases. The CDR3 spans 15 residues. The V segment lost 7 bases and the J segment 5 bases; nucleotides outside the gene matches: 10. The germline CDR1 and CDR2 sequences are MNHNS and SASEGT. For the CDR3, the DNA is TGTGCCAGCATTCGAGCGGGAGTTTGGGACAATGAGCAGTTCTTC. This encodes CASIRAGVWDNEQFF.

The V gene is TRBV4-2, the J gene TRBJ2-5; 11 bases match TRBD2. V was pared by 0 bases and J by 2 bases, with 8 bases of the junction left unmatched. Germline assignment: CDR1 LGHNA and CDR2 YNFKEQ. This CDR3 is 18 amino acids long. The CDR3 coding sequence is TGTGCCAGCAGCCAAGATCCAGGACTAGCGGGCCGTCAAGAGACCCAGTACTTC. It encodes CASSQDPGLAGRQETQYF.

About this clone itself: Other DNA sequences from this sample encode an identical CDR3 as well. Written as DNA, the CDR3 is TGTGCCAGCAGCCCACAGGGTGCCTACGAGCAGTACTTC. It specifies CASSPQGAYEQYF. V usage is TRBV9 and J usage is TRBJ2-7; tentative D call: TRBD1 (6 bases). Germline V gives CDR1 SGDLS, CDR2 YYNGEE. CDR3 length: 13 residues. Trimming shortened V by 4 bases and J by 2 bases, and 10 bases separated the two germline ends.

This chain connects TRBV2 to TRBJ2-2, with 7 bases fitting TRBD2. CDR3 length equals 14 residues. Germline V lookup: CDR1 SNHLY, CDR2 FYNNEI. The junction had 6 bases not matched to a gene; V was cut back by 7 bases and J by 4 bases. The CDR3 sequence: CASKGGRSTGELFF. The DNA for the CDR3 is TGTGCCAGCAAGGGAGGGAGGAGCACCGGGGAGCTGTTTTTT.

The chain uses TRBV11-2 and TRBJ2-5; TRBD2 matches 10 bases. This CDR3 is 14 amino acids long. Looked up from germline, CDR1 is SGHAT and CDR2 is FQNNGV. V shed 1 base, J shed 5 bases, and the junction held 1 base outside the gene matches. The CDR3 DNA follows: TGTGCCAGCAGCTTAGGGACTAGCGGCGAGACCCAGTACTTC. Amino acid sequence: CASSLGTSGETQYF.

The V call is TRBV7-3, the J call TRBJ2-7; D may be TRBD1 (5 bases). Trimming left V 2 bases short and J 2 bases short, with 13 bases between. The CDR3 has 15 residues. Germline CDR1 reads SGHTA; CDR2 reads FQGTGA. The CDR3 is CASSLDSRTAYEQYF. DNA for the CDR3: TGTGCCAGCAGCTTAGACAGCCGAACAGCCTACGAGCAGTACTTC.

V gene TRBV6-5 combines with J gene TRBJ2-7; TRBD1 aligns across 7 bases. The germline gives CDR1 MNHEY, CDR2 SVGAGI. J was trimmed by 0 bases and V by 2 bases; bases with no gene match: 4. The CDR3 runs to 15 residues. This CDR3 is CASSYRDSISYEQYF. CDR3 nucleotides: TGTGCCAGCAGTTACCGGGACAGTATCTCCTACGAGCAGTACTTC.